These 5 T cell receptor beta chains share one sample of origin, sequenced in a study of T cell repertoires in cytomegalovirus infection. Antigens of these TCRs are unknown. Each CDR3 protein gets one entry after TCRdb re-called the reads with MiXCR. The sample records about 830,000 distinct CDR3 sequences, 32% being singletons. Material: cultured CD8+ T cells from PBMCs, obtained from culture after CMV antigen stimulation. The receptors derive from a human donor in good health (CMV status not recorded). Some clones in this sample may be carry-over from other donors' samples.

This clonotype was observed a few times. V and J are TRBV5-6 and TRBJ2-1; D may match TRBD1 or TRBD2 (5 bases each). This CDR3 region has 16 residues. V was shortened by 1 base and J by 7 bases, with 18 bases between the two germline ends. Germline values: CDR1 SGHDT, CDR2 YYEEEE. The CDR3 spells CASSLWAAPEGNEQFF. The CDR3, as DNA: TGTGCCAGCAGCTTGTGGGCAGCCCCCGAGGGGAATGAGCAGTTCTTC.

This chain uses TRBV27 with TRBJ1-2, with D tentatively TRBD1 (5 bases). Germline V gene sequence: CDR1 MNHEY, CDR2 SMNVEV (reference sequence). The CDR3 extends over 12 amino acids. V lost 6 bases, J lost 7 bases, and 12 bases lay in between. In DNA form, the CDR3 reads TGTGCCAGCAGAATGGGGGGGAGTGGCTACACCTTC. It is translated as CASRMGGSGYTF.

The rearrangement uses TRBV12-5 and TRBJ2-5; 8 nucleotides align to TRBD1. Trimming at V came to 2 bases and at J to 3 bases, leaving 5 bases not matched to a gene. Germline V gives CDR1 LGHNT, CDR2 FRNRAP. The CDR3 totals 15 residues. The CDR3, as DNA: TGTGCTAGTGGTTTGTGGCAGGGGGCAAAAGAGACCCAGTACTTC. It is translated as CASGLWQGAKETQYF.

The CDR3 DNA follows: TGTGCCAGCAGTGAAGCCCCGGCGGGCGGACTGGGGGGATTTGGCTACACCTTC. Amino acid sequence: CASSEAPAGGLGGFGYTF. This chain connects TRBV6-1 to TRBJ1-2, with D possibly matching TRBD1 (5 bases). From germline, CDR1 is MNHNS and CDR2 SASEGT. This CDR3 is built from 18 residues. V was cut by 0 bases and J by 7 bases, with 24 bases left in between.

In regard to this clonotype: A much larger clone differs from this one at a single base, so this may be a read error. The chain is built from TRBV7-6 and TRBJ2-1, with TRBD2 identical over 10 bases. Germline loops: CDR1 SGHVS, CDR2 FNYEAQ. The CDR3 covers 17 residues. DNA for the CDR3: TGTGCCAGCAACTTAGCCCTTGGTAGCGGGGGGTACAATGAGCAGTTCTTC. Translation: CASNLALGSGGYNEQFF.